Described below is a single TCR beta chain sequence and its context. It has no known antigen specificity. Base quality data are lacking; no much larger clone is found one base away. The donors were 40 or so Caucasian individuals from Russia, aged roughly 6 to 100 years, who were systemically healthy. Each donor gave approximately 9.3 milliliters of peripheral blood, collected into EDTA-treated Vacutainer tubes. Ficoll-Paque density-gradient centrifugation was used to isolate PBMCs, with at least 6.5 million per sample. Total RNA, at least 5.5 micrograms per sample, was extracted from PBMCs with Trizol reagent. The percentages of naive CD45RAhigh/CD27high T cells were determined by flow cytometry on a PBMC aliquot from every donor. Libraries were built with 5' RACE. The data were produced on an Illumina HiSeq 2500. A second roughly 6 to 12 cycle PCR used a sample-barcoded 5' primer and a J-beta primer mix. Each TCR beta cDNA molecule received a unique molecular identifier from a template-switch 5' adaptor carrying 12 random nucleotides. Each sample yielded at least 3 million CDR3-containing paired-end reads. All of the RNA was converted into first-strand cDNA using the Mint cDNA synthesis kit, with a TRBC-specific oligonucleotide serving as the primer. Following uracil-DNA glycosylase treatment, all cDNA underwent a first 18-cycle PCR with the universal primers M1SS and BC2_uni_R. For the original study's pipeline: For normalization, 1 million high-quality reads were randomly selected from each sample, with every read carrying a distinct molecular identifier. Reads sharing molecular identifiers were discarded rather than binned into consensus sequences. MiTCR, set to a Q25 quality threshold and the strictest error-elimination algorithm, was used for CDR3 identification, clonotype clustering and error correction. Lower-bound total TCR beta diversity was estimated with a nonparametric unseen species model using Euler transformation. TCRdb reworked the public reads: Q25 trimming with fastp, MiXCR clone assembly, productive beta chains retained. Each CDR3 protein gets just one entry, which takes the most common genes and DNA from the rows behind it. The V and J calls here are based on TCRdb, not the publication. The sample table records over 1,300,000 distinct CDR3 sequences; approximately 59% of these occur just once. The top ten constitute about 6.7% of the sample.

These data belong to a study of blood T cells in healthy people across ages (dated by TCRdb to between 2014 and 2016). Study-wide context: In model experiments, roughly one uniquely barcoded TCR beta cDNA molecule per two T cells was captured by template switching. Donors were grouped into four age groups: young (average approximately 15 years), middle-aged (39), aged (62) and long-lived (about 90). To avoid experimental bias, donors of different ages were randomly spread across the sequencing lanes. Using the same blood draw, the study looked at two additional independent replicas of 1 million unique cDNA reads for two donors, one aged 18 to 30 and the other aged 80 or older. To track age-related changes in TCR beta repertoire diversity, the study relied on deep sequencing normalized with unique cDNA molecular identifiers.

The trim is 5 bases for V and 6 bases for J, with a gap of 23 bases between the germline ends. According to the germline V gene (reference sequence), CDR1 reads DFQATT and CDR2 reads SNEGSKA. Including the terminal cysteine and phenylalanine, the CDR3 comprises 16 residues. Of the read, only the CDR3 DNA is kept; its 48 bases are in frame from base 1. Overall study results and their limits: Since profiling was done on bulk unsorted PBMCs, naive and antigen-experienced compartments could not be conclusively compared. There was a strong correlation between observed TCR beta diversity and the percentage of naive T cells measured by flow cytometry. Because the CMV infection status of the donors was unknown, age-related changes in expanded clonotypes may potentially have been confounded. Estimates of total diversity from one million sequenced T cells were regarded as lower bounds and underestimates. As age increased, observed TCR beta diversity per million T cells dropped in a roughly linear way, and a significant reduction was already evident by age around 41. Compared with the aged group, the long-lived group had more naive CD4+ T cells, fewer expanded clones and increased TCR diversity, a pattern suggesting age selection.

Recombination joined TRBV20-1 with TRBJ1-5, with the identity of the D gene unclear. The receptor's source is a man aged 18 to 29 in good health. Sequencing was carried out using blood. The CDR3 corresponds to CSASDLVAPRLQPQHF. The DNA is as follows: TGCAGTGCTTCGGACCTTGTTGCGCCCAGACTTCAGCCCCAGCATTTT.